This paragraph reports one T cell receptor beta chain. This clone has a single count. It lacks a known antigen. The input lacks base qualities; no much larger clone sits a single base away. This entry belongs to a study of T cell responses to AZD1222 COVID-19 vaccine listed by TCRdb under 2021. Turning to the overall study: AZD1222 recipients with second doses at about 4 weeks or about 12 weeks were pooled, because spike-specific TCR depth and breadth did not differ between schedules. TCR sequencing was performed for more than 230 trial participants, of whom around 210 were given two doses of AZD1222 and about 25 were given two doses of MenACWY control vaccine. Enrollment into the trials was organized by age into subgroups of 18-55, 56-69 and 70-plus years, and those subgroups contained approximately 150, 30 and 60 TCR-sequenced participants, respectively. The study at large found these results: CD4 TCRs associated with the vaccine covered the entire spike protein, and the dominant responses were in regions 160-218 and 743-854. Spike-specific TCR breadth and depth rose significantly after two AZD1222 doses compared with day 0 and with MenACWY recipients. Most participants were white British and females outnumbered males, and the authors suggested that clonal diversity may have been underestimated. The 56-69-year group was small, and its depth increase did not reach significance, likely because of low power. Only six or seven AZD1222 recipients were SARS-CoV-2 seropositive at baseline, limiting conclusions about previously exposed vaccinees. Because no day 14 peak-response samples were available, repertoires were characterized only after the peak T cell response. Reportedly, almost half of the unique spike-specific TCRs recognized epitopes lying outside the regions that are mutated in the B.1.351 and B.1.1.7 variants.

The CDR3 regions of human TCRbeta chains were analyzed by immunosequencing. Turning to the authors' computational methods: Repertoire TCRs were matched against a reference library of SARS-CoV-2-specific TCRs generated with the MIRA antigen-specificity platform. Breadth meant the fraction of unique TCRs that were SARS-CoV-2-associated, whereas depth meant the fraction of total T cells that were SARS-CoV-2-associated. Using the MIRA data, each spike-specific TCR was mapped to the spike region that the TCR reacts to and placed in a CD4 or CD8 class. Log10-transformed breadth and depth values were compared by one-way ANOVA with Sidak's multiple comparisons tests. TCRdb re-hosts the immuneACCESS table, in-frame sequences only. Its copies lack some clones; in the studies checked, an unresolved V gene accounts for under half of them, and the cause for the rest is not known. The V and J calls and clone size were taken over from that table, and D and trimming were inferred from the DNA. This sample has 120,000 or so clones in its table, and roughly 85% of those were observed once. The top ten constitute 1.5% to 2% of the sample.

The time point label on this specimen signifies: baseline before first vaccination. Vaccinee samples came from UK trials COV001 and COV002, including a single-blind randomized controlled phase 2/3 trial of AZD1222 (ChAdOx1 nCoV-19) in healthy adults. For TCRbeta chain sequencing, PBMC samples from trial participants were taken at day 0 and at day 28 after the second dose. Including cysteine and phenylalanine, the CDR3 has 13 amino acids. CDR3 DNA only is kept here, 39 bases in frame from base 1. Deletion took 3 bases off V and 5 bases off J, with a span of 7 bases between the germline ends. This material consisted of peripheral blood, taken on day 0 of AZD1222 vaccination. The rearranged segments are TRBV12-3 or TRBV12-4 and TRBJ1-4; the D segment could be TRBD1, given 5 matching bases. The receptor was isolated from an adult in good health. The CDR3 region: CASSFRQNEKLFF. The nucleotide sequence is given as TGTGCCAGCAGTTTCAGACAGAATGAAAAACTGTTTTTT.